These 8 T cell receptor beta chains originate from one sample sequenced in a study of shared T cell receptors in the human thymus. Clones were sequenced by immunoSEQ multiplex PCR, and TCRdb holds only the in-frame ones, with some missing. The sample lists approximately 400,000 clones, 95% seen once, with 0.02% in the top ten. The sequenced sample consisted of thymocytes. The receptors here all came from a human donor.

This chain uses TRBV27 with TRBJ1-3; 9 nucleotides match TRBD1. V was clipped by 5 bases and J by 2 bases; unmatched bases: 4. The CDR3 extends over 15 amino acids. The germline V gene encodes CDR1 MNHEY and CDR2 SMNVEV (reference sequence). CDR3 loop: CASSVGQGTGNTIYF. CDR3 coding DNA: TGTGCCAGCAGTGTGGGACAGGGTACTGGAAACACCATATATTTT.

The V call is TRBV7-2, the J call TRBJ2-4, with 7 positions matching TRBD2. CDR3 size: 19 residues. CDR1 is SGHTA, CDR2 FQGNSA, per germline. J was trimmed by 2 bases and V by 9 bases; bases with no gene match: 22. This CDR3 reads CASHSSSFGGRFPKNIQYF. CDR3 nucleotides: TGTGCCAGTCATTCCTCCTCTTTCGGCGGGAGATTCCCCAAAAACATTCAGTACTTC.

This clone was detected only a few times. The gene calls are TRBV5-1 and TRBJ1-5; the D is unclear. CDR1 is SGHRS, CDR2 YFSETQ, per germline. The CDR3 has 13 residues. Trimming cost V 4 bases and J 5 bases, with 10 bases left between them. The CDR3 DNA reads TGCGCCAGCAGCATTACAGTTCATCAGCCCCAGCATTTT. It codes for CASSITVHQPQHF.

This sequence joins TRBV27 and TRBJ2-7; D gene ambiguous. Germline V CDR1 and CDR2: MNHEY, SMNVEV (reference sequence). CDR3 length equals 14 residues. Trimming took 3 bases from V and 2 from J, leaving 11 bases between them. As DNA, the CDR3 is TGTGCCAGCAGTTTCTTGGACGGAACCTACGAGCAGTACTTC. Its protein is CASSFLDGTYEQYF.

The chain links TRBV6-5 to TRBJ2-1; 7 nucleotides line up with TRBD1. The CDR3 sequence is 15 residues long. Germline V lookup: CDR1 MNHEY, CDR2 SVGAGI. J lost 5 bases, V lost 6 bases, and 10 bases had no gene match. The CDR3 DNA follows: TGTGCCAGCAGCTCCACAGGGGAAGGACACAATGAGCAGTTCTTC. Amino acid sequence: CASSSTGEGHNEQFF.

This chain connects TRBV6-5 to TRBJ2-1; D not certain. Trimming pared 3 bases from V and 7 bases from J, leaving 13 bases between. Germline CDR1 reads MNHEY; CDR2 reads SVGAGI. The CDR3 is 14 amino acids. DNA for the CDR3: TGTGCCAGCAGTTATGGACCTCTCAAGAATGAGCAGTTCTTC. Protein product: CASSYGPLKNEQFF.

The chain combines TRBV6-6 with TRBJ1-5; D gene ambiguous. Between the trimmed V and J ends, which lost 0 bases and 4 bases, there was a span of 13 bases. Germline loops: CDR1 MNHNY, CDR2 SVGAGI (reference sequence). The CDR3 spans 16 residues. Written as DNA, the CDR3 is TGTGCCAGCAGTTACTCGGAAAGGAACCGTAATCAGCCCCAGCATTTT. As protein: CASSYSERNRNQPQHF.

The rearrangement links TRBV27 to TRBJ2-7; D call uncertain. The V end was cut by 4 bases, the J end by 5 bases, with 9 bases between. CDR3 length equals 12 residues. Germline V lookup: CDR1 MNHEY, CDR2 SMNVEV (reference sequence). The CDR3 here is CASSSLTNEQYF. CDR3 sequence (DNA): TGTGCCAGCAGTTCCCTAACGAACGAGCAGTACTTC.